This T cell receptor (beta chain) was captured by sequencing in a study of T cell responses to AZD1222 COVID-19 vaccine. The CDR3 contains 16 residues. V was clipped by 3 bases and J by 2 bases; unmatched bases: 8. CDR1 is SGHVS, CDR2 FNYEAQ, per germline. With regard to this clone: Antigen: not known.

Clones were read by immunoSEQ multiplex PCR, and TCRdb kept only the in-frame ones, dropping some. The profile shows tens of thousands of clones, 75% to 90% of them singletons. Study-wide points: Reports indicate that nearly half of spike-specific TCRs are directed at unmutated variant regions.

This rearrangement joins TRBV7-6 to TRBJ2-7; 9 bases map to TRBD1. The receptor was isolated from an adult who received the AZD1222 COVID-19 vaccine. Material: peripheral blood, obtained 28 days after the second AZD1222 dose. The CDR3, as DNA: TGTGCCAGCAGCTTCGAGACAGGGGGTAGGACCTACGAGCAGTACTTC. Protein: CASSFETGGRTYEQYF.